This TCR beta chain was profiled in a study of blood T cell repertoires in COVID-19. Study at large: Acute and convalescent COVID-19 samples came from the United States, Italy and Spain. In each case, the material was cDNA or gDNA derived from T cells, B-cell-depleted T cells, or PBMCs.

In the original workflow: Estimated nucleated cell counts came from reference gene primer amplification. Here immunoSEQ multiplex PCR was the method, and the copy in TCRdb shows in-frame clones only, minus some. V and J calls and clone size are copied from that table; D and trimming were computed from the DNA. The data contain 100,000 or so clones, approximately 81% of them seen just once; the ten biggest clones take up about 4.3%. V was clipped by 0 bases and J by 4 bases; unmatched bases: 2. This CDR3 is 16 amino acids long. Germline-derived CDR1 and CDR2 are MGHRA and YSYEKL. The rearrangement links TRBV4-1 to TRBJ1-5, with 11 bases fitting TRBD1. The sample taken for sequencing was peripheral blood. The sequence was obtained from a man in his 60s with acute or convalescent COVID-19. CDR3 DNA sequence: TGCGCCAGCAGCCAAGAGGGACAGGGGGTAAATCAGCCCCAGCATTTT. It yields the protein CASSQEGQGVNQPQHF.